These 15 T cell receptor beta chains originate from one sample sequenced in a study of shared clonotypes between healthy human individuals (TCRdb year 2020). The library was prepared using the immunoSEQ multiplex PCR assay. This is the immuneACCESS table as TCRdb keeps it, with only in-frame sequences that have V and J called. A part of the clones is gone; compared with another copy, unresolved V genes explain less than half, and the rest is unexplained. Recorded for this sample are approximately 2,000,000 clones; about 90% of them occurred a single time. 0.37% of the sample rests with the top ten. Input material: naive CD4+ T cells from PBMCs. This specimen's cell subset or site label, per the study, means: CD45RA+ positively selected. These receptors all stem from a man younger than 30 in good health. Some clones in this sample may be carry-over from other donors' samples.

This clone showed up just a few times. The sample contains more than one DNA sequence encoding this CDR3. V gene TRBV28 combines with J gene TRBJ1-3; no reliable D call. The CDR3 extends over 12 amino acids. The ends were cut back, 6 bases at V and 7 bases at J, with 10 bases in the middle. Germline assignment: CDR1 MDHEN and CDR2 SYDVKM. CDR3 sequence: CASSILGNTIYF. Written as DNA, the CDR3 is TGTGCCAGCAGCATTCTGGGGAACACCATATATTTT.

This clone showed up just a few times. This rearrangement joins TRBV5-1 to TRBJ1-1; D is perhaps TRBD1 (5 bases). Per germline, CDR1 SGHRS and CDR2 YFSETQ. CDR3 length: 14 residues. Trimming took 0 bases from V and 4 from J, leaving 10 bases between them. The CDR3 DNA sequence: TGCGCCAGCAGCTTGGTACAGGCCGGCACTGAAGCTTTCTTT. Encoded protein: CASSLVQAGTEAFF.

The V gene is TRBV29-1, the J gene TRBJ2-5, with TRBD1 matching over 7 bases. This CDR3 region has 12 residues. Germline loops: CDR1 SQVTM, CDR2 ANQGSEA. The ends lost 7 bases at V and 7 bases at J; junction bases unmatched: 9. DNA for the CDR3: TGCAGCGCTCACCTAGGGGGCGGGACCCAGTACTTC. Amino acids: CSAHLGGGTQYF.

This chain connects TRBV2 to TRBJ2-3, with 8 bases that match TRBD2. V lost 5 bases and J lost 5; bases outside the gene matches: 9. The CDR3 covers 15 residues. Germline values: CDR1 SNHLY, CDR2 FYNNEI. CDR3 in amino acids: CASSWTSPPQDTQYF. CDR3 nucleotides: TGTGCCAGCAGTTGGACTAGCCCCCCTCAAGATACGCAGTATTTT.

V usage is TRBV9 and J usage is TRBJ1-5; no firm D call. Trimming left V 4 bases short and J 5 bases short, with 13 bases between. This CDR3 is built from 14 residues. Per germline, CDR1 SGDLS and CDR2 YYNGEE. The CDR3 spells CASSPRRPYQPQHF. CDR3 coding DNA: TGTGCCAGCAGCCCTCGACGGCCTTATCAGCCCCAGCATTTT.

The J gene is TRBJ2-7, the V gene TRBV5-4, with 7 bases that match TRBD2. J lost 3 bases, V lost 2 bases, and 11 bases had no gene match. The CDR3 loop spans 16 amino acids. Germline CDR1 SGHNT, CDR2 YYREEE (reference sequence). The CDR3 loop reads CASSLLAGPGGYEQYF. DNA for the CDR3: TGTGCCAGCAGCTTACTTGCGGGGCCGGGAGGCTACGAGCAGTACTTC.

This chain connects TRBV27 to TRBJ2-1, with 9 bases that match TRBD2. Trimming cost V 0 bases and J 6 bases; bases outside gene matches: 3. Germline V CDR1 and CDR2: MNHEY, SMNVEV (reference sequence). The CDR3 is made up of 15 amino acids. The CDR3 loop is CASSLSSGRINEQFF. Here the CDR3 DNA reads TGTGCCAGCAGTTTATCTAGCGGGAGAATCAATGAGCAGTTCTTC.

The chain links TRBV19 to TRBJ2-3, with D possibly being TRBD1 or TRBD2 (7 bases each). Germline CDR1 is LNHDA and CDR2 is SQIVND (reference sequence). V was pared by 7 bases and J by 5 bases, with 22 bases between. The CDR3 spans 16 residues. This CDR3 is CASTNPRRGGEDTQYF. The DNA for the CDR3 is TGTGCCAGTACCAATCCGCGCAGGGGGGGCGAAGATACGCAGTATTTT.

This clone was counted once. The chain has TRBV5-1 and TRBJ2-3; no clear D. The V end was cut by 7 bases, the J end by 4 bases, with 13 bases between. The CDR3 consists of 13 residues. Germline V lookup: CDR1 SGHRS, CDR2 YFSETQ. CDR3 nucleotides: TGCGCCAGCCGGATGAGTCTCGCAGATACGCAGTATTTT. Protein: CASRMSLADTQYF.

The chain combines TRBV28 with TRBJ1-6; no clear D. Trimming left V 2 bases short and J 6 bases short, with 14 bases between. Germline lookup yields CDR1 MDHEN and CDR2 SYDVKM. The CDR3 spans 16 residues. The CDR3 DNA sequence: TGTGCCAGCAGTTTAATCCTAAGCCAGGTTAATTCACCCCTCCACTTT. This gives the protein CASSLILSQVNSPLHF.

This sequence joins TRBV18 and TRBJ2-5, with D possibly matching TRBD2 (6 bases). Germline CDR1 reads KGHSH; CDR2 reads LQKENI. The V end was cut by 8 bases, the J end by 5 bases, with 15 bases between. CDR3 size: 13 residues. The CDR3 DNA reads TGTGCCAGCAACACGGGAGCCCAGGAGACCCAGTACTTC. Translating it yields CASNTGAQETQYF.

V gene TRBV7-6 combines with J gene TRBJ2-2; 8 bases agree with TRBD1. V was clipped by 3 bases and J by 0 bases; unmatched bases: 9. Germline V gene lookup returns CDR1 SGHVS and CDR2 FNYEAQ. The CDR3 runs to 18 residues. Written as DNA, the CDR3 is TGTGCCAGCAGCTTTAAGTGGACAGGGCCCGCGAACACCGGGGAGCTGTTTTTT. Its protein is CASSFKWTGPANTGELFF.

This clone was detected only once. This rearrangement joins TRBV9 to TRBJ1-3; D call uncertain. CDR3 length: 14 residues. V was clipped by 0 bases and J by 9 bases, with 13 bases between them. CDR1 is SGDLS and CDR2 is YYNGEE in the germline V gene. The CDR3 region has the DNA TGTGCCAGCAGCGTAGCCTCCCTACTGAGCACCATATATTTT. Encoded protein: CASSVASLLSTIYF. Combining the CDR3 with reference TRBV9 and TRBJ1-3 gives the whole variable domain DSGVTQTPKHLITATGQRVTLRCSPRSGDLSVYWYQQSLDQGLQFLIQYYNGEERAKGNILERFSAQQFPDLHSELNLSSLELGDSALYFCASSVASLLSTIYFGEGSWLTVV.

The rearrangement joins TRBV5-1 to TRBJ2-2; no definite D call. The germline V and J ends were trimmed by 3 bases and 1 base, with 22 bases remaining between them. The CDR3 spans 19 residues. The germline V gene encodes CDR1 SGHRS and CDR2 YFSETQ. The DNA for the CDR3 is TGCGCCAGCAGCTACACCGCCCTCACTCAACTACTGAACACCGGGGAGCTGTTTTTT. Residues: CASSYTALTQLLNTGELFF.

The rearrangement joins TRBV11-2 to TRBJ1-2; 8 bases are a match to TRBD1. This CDR3 has 18 amino acids. Trimming took 4 bases from V and 0 from J; bases not matched to a gene: 13. CDR1 and CDR2 from the germline V gene are SGHAT and FQNNGV. CDR3 amino acids: CASSSLRQGTETNYGYTF. CDR3 nucleotides: TGTGCCAGCAGCTCCCTACGACAGGGGACCGAAACTAACTATGGCTACACCTTC.